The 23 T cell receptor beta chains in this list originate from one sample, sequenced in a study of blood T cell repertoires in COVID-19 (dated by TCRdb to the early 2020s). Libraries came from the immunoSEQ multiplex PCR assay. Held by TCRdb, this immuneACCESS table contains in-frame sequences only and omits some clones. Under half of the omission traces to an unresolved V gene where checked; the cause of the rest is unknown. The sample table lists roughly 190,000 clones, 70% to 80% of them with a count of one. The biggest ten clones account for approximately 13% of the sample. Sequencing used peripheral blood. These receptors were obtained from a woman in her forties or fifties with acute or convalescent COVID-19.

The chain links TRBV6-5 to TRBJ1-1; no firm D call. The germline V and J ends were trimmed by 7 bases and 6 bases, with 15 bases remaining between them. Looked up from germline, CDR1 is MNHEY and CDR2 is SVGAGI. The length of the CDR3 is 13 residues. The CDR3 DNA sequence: TGTGCCAGCAACCCTCGCCAGTCCCCTGAAGCTTTCTTT. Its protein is CASNPRQSPEAFF.

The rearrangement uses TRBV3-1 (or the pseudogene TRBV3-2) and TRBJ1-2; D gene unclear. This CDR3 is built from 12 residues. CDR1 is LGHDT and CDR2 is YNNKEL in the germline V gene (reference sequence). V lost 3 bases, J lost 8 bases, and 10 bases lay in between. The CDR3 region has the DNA TGTGCCAGCAGCCAGGGAGTGGGAGGCTACACCTTC. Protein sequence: CASSQGVGGYTF.

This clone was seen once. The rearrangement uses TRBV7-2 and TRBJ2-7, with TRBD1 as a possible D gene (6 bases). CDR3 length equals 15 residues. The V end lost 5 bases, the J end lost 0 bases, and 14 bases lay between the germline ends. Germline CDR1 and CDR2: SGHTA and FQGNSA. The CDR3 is CASSTRQEASYEQYF. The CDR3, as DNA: TGTGCCAGCAGCACCCGACAGGAGGCCTCCTACGAGCAGTACTTC.

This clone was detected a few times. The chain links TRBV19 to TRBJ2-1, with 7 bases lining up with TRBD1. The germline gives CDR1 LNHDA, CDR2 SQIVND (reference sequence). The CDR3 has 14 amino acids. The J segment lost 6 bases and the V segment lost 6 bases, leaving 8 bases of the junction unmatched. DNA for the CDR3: TGTGCCAGTAGCTTGGGGGACAGTCGCAATGAGCAGTTCTTC. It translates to CASSLGDSRNEQFF.

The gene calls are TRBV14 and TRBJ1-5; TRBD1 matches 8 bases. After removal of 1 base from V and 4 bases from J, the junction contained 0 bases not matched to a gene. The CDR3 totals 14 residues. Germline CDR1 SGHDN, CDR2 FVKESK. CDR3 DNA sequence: TGTGCCAGCAGCCAAGGACAGGGGAATCAGCCCCAGCATTTT. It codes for CASSQGQGNQPQHF.

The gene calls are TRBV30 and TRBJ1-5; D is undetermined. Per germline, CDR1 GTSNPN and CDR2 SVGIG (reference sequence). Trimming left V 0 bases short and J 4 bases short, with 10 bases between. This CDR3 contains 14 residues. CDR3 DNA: TGTGCCTGGAGTGTAACGGGTACTAATCAGCCCCAGCATTTT. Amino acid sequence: CAWSVTGTNQPQHF.

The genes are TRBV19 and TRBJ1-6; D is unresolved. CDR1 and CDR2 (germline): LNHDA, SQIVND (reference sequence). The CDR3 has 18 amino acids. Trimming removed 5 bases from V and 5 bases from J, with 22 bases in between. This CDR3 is CASSLPRGEGSNNSPLHF. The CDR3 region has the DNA TGTGCCAGTAGTCTACCCCGTGGGGAGGGCTCGAATAATTCACCCCTCCACTTT. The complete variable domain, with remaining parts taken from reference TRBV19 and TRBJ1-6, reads DGGITQSPKYLFRKEGQNVTLSCEQNLNHDAMYWYRQDPGQGLRLIYYSQIVNDFQKGDIAEGYSVSREKKESFPLTVTSAQKNPTAFYLCASSLPRGEGSNNSPLHFGNGTRLTVT.

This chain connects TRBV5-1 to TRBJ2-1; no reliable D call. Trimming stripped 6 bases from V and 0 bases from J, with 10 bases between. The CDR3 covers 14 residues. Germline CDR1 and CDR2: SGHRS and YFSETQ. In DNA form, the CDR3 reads TGCGCCAGCAATGAGGCTGCCTCCTACAATGAGCAGTTCTTC. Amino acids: CASNEAASYNEQFF.

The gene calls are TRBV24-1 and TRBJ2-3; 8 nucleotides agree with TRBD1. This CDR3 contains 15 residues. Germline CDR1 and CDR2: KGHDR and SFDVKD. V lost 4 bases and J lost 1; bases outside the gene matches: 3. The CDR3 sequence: CATSETGVGTDTQYF. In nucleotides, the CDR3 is TGTGCCACCAGTGAGACAGGGGTCGGCACAGATACGCAGTATTTT.

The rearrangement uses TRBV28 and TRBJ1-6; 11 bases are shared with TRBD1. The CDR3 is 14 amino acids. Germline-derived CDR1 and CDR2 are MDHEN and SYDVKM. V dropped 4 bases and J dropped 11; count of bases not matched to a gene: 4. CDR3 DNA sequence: TGTGCCAGCAGTTCCCGGACAGGGGGCGCACCCCTCCACTTT. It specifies CASSSRTGGAPLHF.

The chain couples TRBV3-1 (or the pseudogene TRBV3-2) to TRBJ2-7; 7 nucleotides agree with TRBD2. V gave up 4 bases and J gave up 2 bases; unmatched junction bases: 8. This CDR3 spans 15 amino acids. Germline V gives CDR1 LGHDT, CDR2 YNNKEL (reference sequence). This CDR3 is CASSRRVAGTYEQYF. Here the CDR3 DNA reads TGTGCCAGCAGCCGCCGGGTAGCGGGTACCTACGAGCAGTACTTC.

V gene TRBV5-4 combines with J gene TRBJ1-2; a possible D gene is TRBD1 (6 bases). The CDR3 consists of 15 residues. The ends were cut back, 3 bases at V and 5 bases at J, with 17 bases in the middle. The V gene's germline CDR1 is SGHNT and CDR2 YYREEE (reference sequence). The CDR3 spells CASSSRGQIFYGYTF. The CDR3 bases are TGTGCCAGCAGCTCTAGAGGACAGATCTTTTATGGCTACACCTTC.

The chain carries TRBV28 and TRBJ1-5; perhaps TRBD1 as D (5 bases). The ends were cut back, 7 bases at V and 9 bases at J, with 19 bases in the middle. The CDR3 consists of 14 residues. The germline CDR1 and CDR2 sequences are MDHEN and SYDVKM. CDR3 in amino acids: CASTIGGVGWPQHF. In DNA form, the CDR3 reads TGTGCCAGCACTATCGGAGGGGTTGGGTGGCCCCAGCATTTT.

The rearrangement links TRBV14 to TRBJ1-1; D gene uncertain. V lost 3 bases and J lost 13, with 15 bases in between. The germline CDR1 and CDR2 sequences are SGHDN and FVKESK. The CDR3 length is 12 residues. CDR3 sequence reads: CASSQGRRGVFF. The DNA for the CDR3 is TGTGCCAGCAGCCAGGGCCGGCGGGGAGTTTTCTTT.

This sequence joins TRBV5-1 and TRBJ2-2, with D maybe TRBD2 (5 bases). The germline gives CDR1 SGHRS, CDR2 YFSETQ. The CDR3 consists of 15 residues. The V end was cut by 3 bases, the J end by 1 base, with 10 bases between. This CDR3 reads CASSWESMNTGELFF. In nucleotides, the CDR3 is TGCGCCAGCAGCTGGGAGAGCATGAACACCGGGGAGCTGTTTTTT.

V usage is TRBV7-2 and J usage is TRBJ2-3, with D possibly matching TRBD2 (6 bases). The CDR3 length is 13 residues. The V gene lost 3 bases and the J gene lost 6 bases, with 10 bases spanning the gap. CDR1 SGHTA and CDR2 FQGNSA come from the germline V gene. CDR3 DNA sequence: TGTGCCAGCAGCTTTGGAGGGGCCGATACGCAGTATTTT. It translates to CASSFGGADTQYF.

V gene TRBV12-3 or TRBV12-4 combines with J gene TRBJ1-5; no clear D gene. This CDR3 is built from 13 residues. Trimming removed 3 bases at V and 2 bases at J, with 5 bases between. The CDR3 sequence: CASSFQGNQPQHF. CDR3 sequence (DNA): TGTGCCAGCAGTTTCCAGGGCAATCAGCCCCAGCATTTT.

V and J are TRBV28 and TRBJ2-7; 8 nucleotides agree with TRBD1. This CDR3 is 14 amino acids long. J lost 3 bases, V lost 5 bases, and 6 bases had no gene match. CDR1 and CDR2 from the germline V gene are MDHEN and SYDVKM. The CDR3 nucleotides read TGTGCCAGCAGTACGACAGGGGAGAGCTACGAGCAGTACTTC. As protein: CASSTTGESYEQYF.

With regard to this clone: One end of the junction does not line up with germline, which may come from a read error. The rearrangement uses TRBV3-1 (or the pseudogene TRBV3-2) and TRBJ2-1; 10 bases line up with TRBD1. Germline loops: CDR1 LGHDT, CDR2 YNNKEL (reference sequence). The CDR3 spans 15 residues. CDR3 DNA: TGTGCCAGCAGTCAAGGCGGGGGGACAGGGGTCAAGCAGTTCTTC. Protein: CASSQGGGTGVKQFF.

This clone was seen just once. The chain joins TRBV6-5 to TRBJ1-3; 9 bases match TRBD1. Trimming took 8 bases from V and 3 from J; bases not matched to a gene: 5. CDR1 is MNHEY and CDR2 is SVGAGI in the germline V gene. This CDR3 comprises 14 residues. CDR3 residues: CASGGQGIGNTIYF. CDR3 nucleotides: TGTGCCAGCGGGGGACAGGGTATTGGAAACACCATATATTTT.

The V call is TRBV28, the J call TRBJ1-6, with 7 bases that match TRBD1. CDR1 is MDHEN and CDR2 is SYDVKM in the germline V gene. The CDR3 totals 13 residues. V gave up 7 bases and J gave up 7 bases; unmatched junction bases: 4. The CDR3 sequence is CASMETGNSPLHF. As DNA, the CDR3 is TGTGCCAGCATGGAGACAGGGAATTCACCCCTCCACTTT.

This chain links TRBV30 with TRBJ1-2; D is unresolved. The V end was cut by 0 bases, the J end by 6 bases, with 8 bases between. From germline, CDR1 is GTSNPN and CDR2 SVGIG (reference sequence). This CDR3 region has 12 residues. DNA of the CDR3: TGTGCCTGGAGTGTAGGAGGCCATGGCTACACCTTC. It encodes CAWSVGGHGYTF.

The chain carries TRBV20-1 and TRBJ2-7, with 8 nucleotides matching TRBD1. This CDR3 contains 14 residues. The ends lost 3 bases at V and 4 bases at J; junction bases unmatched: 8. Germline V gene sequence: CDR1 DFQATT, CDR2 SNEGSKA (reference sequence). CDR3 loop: CSASRRQGTYEQYF. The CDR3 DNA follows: TGCAGTGCTAGTCGCCGACAGGGGACGTACGAGCAGTACTTC.